These T cell receptor beta chains were read from a single sample in a study of neurological immune-mediated disorders. Each CDR3 protein is one row after TCRdb ran MiXCR on the 5' RACE reads. The table shows tens of thousands of distinct CDR3 sequences, with roughly 3.2% occurring only once. Source material: PBMCs. The receptors originated from a woman aged 45 to 65 with multiple sclerosis. The CDR3 runs from the conserved cysteine through the conserved F or W. D genes are given only for firm matches. Rows give clone size only sometimes, using once, few, many, or a class for an expanded clone.

>TRBV5-1|-|many|TRBJ1-1
CASSLEVLTEAFF
TGCGCCAGCAGCTTGGAGGTTCTCACTGAAGCTTTCTTT
>TRBV20-1|TRBD1|many|TRBJ1-2
CSASGETTGNYGYTF
TGCAGTGCTAGCGGCGAAACGACAGGGAACTATGGCTACACCTTC
>TRBV5-8|-|many|TRBJ1-2
CASSLTGNTYGYTF
TGTGCCAGCAGCTTGACGGGGAATACGTATGGCTACACCTTC
>TRBV5-1|TRBD1|-|TRBJ2-7
CASRGGTGISGEQYF
TGCGCCAGCAGAGGGGGGACAGGGATTTCGGGTGAGCAGTACTTC
>TRBV7-8|TRBD1|many|TRBJ2-1
CASSLEVARGFYNEQFF
TGTGCCAGCAGCTTAGAGGTCGCCAGGGGGTTCTACAATGAGCAGTTCTTC
>TRBV5-1|-|many|TRBJ1-2
CASSQGANYGYTF
TGCGCCAGCAGTCAAGGAGCTAACTATGGCTACACCTTC
>TRBV15|TRBD2|many|TRBJ2-5
CATKTSGVYQETQYF
TGTGCCACAAAAACTAGCGGGGTTTACCAAGAGACCCAGTACTTC
>TRBV15|-|many|TRBJ2-3
CATSRDKKGGGSTDTQYF
TGTGCCACCAGCAGAGACAAAAAGGGGGGAGGTTCCACAGATACGCAGTATTTT
>TRBV12-5|-|many|TRBJ1-6
CASGLSAVYNSPLHF
TGTGCTAGTGGTTTGTCCGCCGTCTATAATTCACCCCTCCACTTT
>TRBV4-3|-|many|TRBJ1-4
CASSASPNEKLFF
TGCGCCAGCAGCGCGAGTCCTAATGAAAAACTGTTTTTT
>TRBV6-5|TRBD1|many|TRBJ1-2
CASTDGQGVRGYTF
TGTGCCAGCACAGACGGGCAGGGGGTGAGAGGCTACACCTTC
>TRBV9|-|many|TRBJ1-4
CASSPWGDNEKLFF
TGTGCCAGCAGCCCGTGGGGGGATAATGAAAAACTGTTTTTT
>TRBV6-6|TRBD1|many|TRBJ1-5
CASSNRRGSGNQPQHF
TGTGCCAGCAGCAATCGCAGGGGGTCCGGCAATCAGCCCCAGCATTTT
>TRBV5-1|-|many|TRBJ2-1
CASSLAVDSYNEQFF
TGCGCCAGCAGCTTGGCGGTGGACTCCTACAATGAGCAGTTCTTC
>TRBV20-1|-|many|TRBJ2-3
CSARDPAGSTDTQYF
TGCAGTGCTAGAGATCCGGCGGGGAGCACAGATACGCAGTATTTT
>TRBV29-1|-|many|TRBJ1-1
CSVGTRGNTEAFF
TGCAGCGTGGGTACAAGGGGCAACACTGAAGCTTTCTTT